The 31 T cell receptor beta chains given below trace back to one sample, sequenced in a study of CD8 T cells in Susac syndrome. RNA totalling roughly 0.45 to 1 ug underwent reverse transcription with random hexamers. Each CDR3 protein gets one entry after TCRdb re-called the immunoSEQ multiplex PCR reads with MiXCR. This table holds 180,000 or so distinct CDR3 sequences, around 94% found once. Sequenced: CD4+ T cells from PBMCs. These receptors were collected from a human donor in good health.

The gene calls are TRBV3-1 and TRBJ2-1; 9 bases match TRBD1. There are 15 residues in the CDR3. Germline CDR1 is LGHDT and CDR2 is YNNKEL (reference sequence). The V gene end was trimmed by 6 bases and the J gene end by 3 bases; junction bases not matched to a gene: 6. The CDR3 sequence is CASRKTGGDYNEQFF. CDR3 in DNA: TGTGCCAGCAGGAAGACAGGGGGGGACTACAATGAGCAGTTCTTC.

This chain connects TRBV13 to TRBJ2-1, with D uncertain. The CDR3 is 12 residues long. The germline V gene encodes CDR1 PRHDT and CDR2 FYEKMQ (reference sequence). The V end was cut by 3 bases, the J end by 5 bases, with 5 bases between. The CDR3 loop reads CASSFSHNEQFF. CDR3 DNA: TGTGCCAGCAGCTTTTCGCACAATGAGCAGTTCTTC.

V usage is TRBV5-1 and J usage is TRBJ1-6; 7 nucleotides agree with TRBD1. V was pared by 2 bases and J by 7 bases, with 9 bases of the junction left unmatched. Germline loops: CDR1 SGHRS, CDR2 YFSETQ. CDR3 length: 16 amino acids. The CDR3 loop reads CASSFVRGGENSPLHF. CDR3 DNA sequence: TGCGCCAGCAGCTTCGTTAGAGGGGGCGAAAATTCACCCCTCCACTTT.

This clonotype showed up just once. The rearrangement links TRBV7-2 to TRBJ2-1; D remains unclear. V lost 4 bases and J 10 bases, leaving 14 bases between the germline ends. The germline V gene has CDR1 SGHTA and CDR2 FQGNSA. The CDR3 covers 13 residues. CDR3: CASSSARTGEQFF. CDR3 nucleotide sequence: TGTGCCAGCAGCTCAGCCCGCACGGGCGAGCAGTTCTTC.

CDR3 sequence reads: CASSQGRLETQYF. CDR3 bases: TGTGCCAGCAGTCAGGGGCGGTTGGAGACCCAGTACTTC. The chain recombines TRBV28 with TRBJ2-5; D perhaps matches TRBD1 (6 bases). CDR1 and CDR2 from the germline V gene are MDHEN and SYDVKM. Trimming stripped 5 bases from V and 5 bases from J, with 12 bases between. This CDR3 is built from 13 residues.

V gene TRBV28 combines with J gene TRBJ1-2; D is unresolved. Germline lookup yields CDR1 MDHEN and CDR2 SYDVKM. This CDR3 is built from 12 residues. Trimming cost V 2 bases and J 3 bases, with 4 bases left between them. The CDR3 here is CASSLTDYGYTF. The CDR3 region has the DNA TGTGCCAGCAGTTTAACGGACTATGGCTACACCTTC.

The chain uses TRBV20-1 and TRBJ2-7; D may be TRBD2 (6 bases). The CDR3 covers 14 residues. V was pared by 1 base and J by 2 bases, with 12 bases between. Looked up from germline, CDR1 is DFQATT and CDR2 is SNEGSKA (reference sequence). CDR3 bases: TGCAGTGCTAGAGTGGGACTCACCACCTACGAGCAGTACTTC. Amino acids: CSARVGLTTYEQYF.

This chain connects TRBV18 to TRBJ2-1, with D tentatively TRBD1 (5 bases). The CDR3 covers 15 residues. Germline V lookup: CDR1 KGHSH, CDR2 LQKENI. Trimming shortened V by 3 bases and J by 0 bases, and 9 bases separated the two germline ends. This CDR3 reads CASSPMTASYNEQFF. In DNA form, the CDR3 reads TGTGCCAGCTCACCTATGACAGCCTCCTACAATGAGCAGTTCTTC. The full variable domain, its missing parts supplied by reference TRBV18 and TRBJ2-1, is NAGVMQNPRHLVRRRGQEARLRCSPMKGHSHVYWYRQLPEEGLKFMVYLQKENIIDESGMPKERFSAEFPKEGPSILRIQQVVRGDSAAYFCASSPMTASYNEQFFGPGTRLTVL.

A single count supports this clonotype. The rearrangement links TRBV7-8 to TRBJ1-6; perhaps TRBD1 as D (5 bases). CDR1 and CDR2 (germline): SGHVS, FQNEAQ. The CDR3 totals 14 residues. Trimming removed 5 bases at V and 10 bases at J, with 15 bases between. The CDR3 bases are TGTGCCAGCAGCCAAACAGCGCCAGGGTCACCCCTCCACTTT. Protein product: CASSQTAPGSPLHF.

This chain connects TRBV18 to TRBJ2-7, with 7 positions matching TRBD1. This CDR3 region has 15 residues. Germline V lookup: CDR1 KGHSH, CDR2 LQKENI. J gave up 1 base and V 5 bases, and 8 bases lay outside the gene matches. The CDR3 loop reads CASSGTGTVSYEQYF. The CDR3 DNA sequence: TGTGCCAGCTCAGGCACCGGGACAGTGTCCTACGAGCAGTACTTC.

The chain is built from TRBV19 and TRBJ2-1; D tentatively reads TRBD1 or TRBD2 (5 bases each). The CDR3 extends over 16 amino acids. V was pared by 5 bases and J by 2 bases, with 16 bases between. Germline V gene sequence: CDR1 LNHDA, CDR2 SQIVND (reference sequence). CDR3 residues: CASSFSGTNPYNEQFF. The CDR3 nucleotides read TGTGCCAGTAGTTTTTCCGGGACGAACCCCTACAATGAGCAGTTCTTC.

The rearrangement uses TRBV30 and TRBJ1-2, with D perhaps TRBD1 (6 bases). The CDR3 length is 12 residues. Trimming shortened V by 2 bases and J by 6 bases, and 10 bases separated the two germline ends. Germline V gene sequence: CDR1 GTSNPN, CDR2 SVGIG (reference sequence). This CDR3 is CAWSRDTDGYTF. The CDR3 nucleotides read TGTGCCTGGAGTCGGGACACAGATGGCTACACCTTC. Full variable domain (missing parts from reference TRBV30 and TRBJ1-2): SQTIHQWPATLVQPVGSPLSLECTVEGTSNPNLYWYRQAAGRGLQLLFYSVGIGQISSEVPQNLSASRPQDRQFILSSKKLLLSDSGFYLCAWSRDTDGYTFGSGTRLTVV.

The chain combines TRBV12-3 or TRBV12-4 with TRBJ2-2; no definite D call. The CDR3 totals 11 residues. Between the trimmed V and J ends, which lost 5 bases and 6 bases, there was a span of 4 bases. In DNA, the CDR3 is TGTGCCAGCAGTACTCCCGGGGAGCTGTTTTTT. Translating gives CASSTPGELFF.

This clonotype has only one observation. The chain joins TRBV9 to TRBJ2-3, with D perhaps TRBD2 (5 bases). The germline V gene has CDR1 SGDLS and CDR2 YYNGEE. The length of the CDR3 is 15 residues. The ends were cut back, 1 base at V and 0 bases at J, with 9 bases in the middle. The CDR3: CASSVPGSSTDTQYF. CDR3 in DNA: TGTGCCAGCAGCGTACCGGGGTCCAGCACAGATACGCAGTATTTT.

This rearrangement joins TRBV13 to TRBJ2-1; D ambiguous. In germline, CDR1 is PRHDT, CDR2 FYEKMQ (reference sequence). V lost 4 bases and J 8 bases, leaving 18 bases between the germline ends. CDR3 length: 15 amino acids. For the CDR3, the DNA is TGTGCCAGCAGCTCTCGACTTCCTACTTGGGATGAGCAGTTCTTC. This translates into CASSSRLPTWDEQFF.

The rearrangement links TRBV12-3 or TRBV12-4 to TRBJ2-7; 8 nucleotides line up with TRBD1. V shed 6 bases and J 4 bases; nucleotides not matched to a gene: 11. This CDR3 is 15 amino acids long. As DNA, the CDR3 is TGTGCCAGCAGCTATGACAGGGGCAACGGGTACGAGCAGTACTTC. Amino acid sequence: CASSYDRGNGYEQYF.

The chain uses TRBV29-1 and TRBJ1-2, with D possibly matching TRBD1 (5 bases). CDR3 size: 12 residues. Per germline, CDR1 SQVTM and CDR2 ANQGSEA. V lost 5 bases to trimming and J lost 3 bases, with 10 bases between them. The CDR3 is CSVFTGYYGYTF. In DNA, the CDR3 is TGCAGCGTTTTTACAGGCTACTATGGCTACACCTTC.

This chain joins TRBV29-1 and TRBJ1-2; D is undetermined. The CDR3 is 9 residues long. Germline CDR1 is SQVTM and CDR2 is ANQGSEA. CDR3 nucleotides: TGCGCTGTTGAAGGAGGCTACACCTTC. This translates into CAVEGGYTF. Complete variable domain (other parts from reference TRBV29-1 and TRBJ1-2): SAVISQKPSRDICQRGTSLTIQCQVDSQVTMMFWYRQQPGQSLTLIATANQGSEATYESGFVIDKFPISRPNLTFSTLTVSNMSPEDSSIYLCAVEGGYTFGSGTRLTVV.

This clonotype appeared once. The chain is built from TRBV19 and TRBJ2-5; tentatively, D is TRBD2 (6 bases). Germline values: CDR1 LNHDA, CDR2 SQIVND (reference sequence). Trimming cost V 5 bases and J 5 bases, with 12 bases left between them. The length of the CDR3 is 13 residues. CDR3 protein: CASSPRGSETQYF. The CDR3 DNA reads TGTGCCAGTAGTCCCCGGGGGTCGGAGACCCAGTACTTC.

The chain couples TRBV20-1 to TRBJ2-1, with TRBD2 matching 7 bases. The J segment lost 5 bases and the V segment lost 7 bases, leaving 5 bases of the junction unmatched. CDR3 length: 12 amino acids. Germline V gene sequence: CDR1 DFQATT, CDR2 SNEGSKA (reference sequence). The CDR3 here is CSGASGHNEQFF. Written as DNA, the CDR3 is TGCAGTGGGGCTAGCGGACACAATGAGCAGTTCTTC.

The chain recombines TRBV20-1 with TRBJ2-5; TRBD2 might be the D (7 bases). Germline CDR1 and CDR2: DFQATT and SNEGSKA (reference sequence). CDR3 size: 15 residues. The V end lost 0 bases, the J end lost 4 bases, and 15 bases lay between the germline ends. The chain's CDR3 is CSAREPSRGGETQYF. Written as DNA, the CDR3 is TGCAGTGCTAGAGAACCTTCAAGGGGGGGAGAGACCCAGTACTTC.

CDR3 region: CASSPPEGLDEQYF. The DNA of the CDR3 is TGTGCCAGCTCACCCCCGGAGGGTCTCGACGAGCAGTACTTC. V is TRBV18 and J is TRBJ2-7, with D possibly matching TRBD2 (6 bases). CDR1 and CDR2 from the germline V gene are KGHSH and LQKENI. With 3 bases removed from V and 5 bases from J, the gap between germline ends came to 14 bases. CDR3 length: 14 amino acids.

The rearrangement joins TRBV30 to TRBJ2-2; D unresolved. V lost 0 bases and J 2 bases, leaving 10 bases between the germline ends. CDR3 size: 15 residues. Germline V gene lookup returns CDR1 GTSNPN and CDR2 SVGIG (reference sequence). The CDR3 region is CAWSVLSTNTGELFF. In nucleotides, the CDR3 is TGTGCCTGGAGTGTACTCTCCACCAACACCGGGGAGCTGTTTTTT. Based on the CDR3 plus reference TRBV30 and TRBJ2-2, the full variable domain is SQTIHQWPATLVQPVGSPLSLECTVEGTSNPNLYWYRQAAGRGLQLLFYSVGIGQISSEVPQNLSASRPQDRQFILSSKKLLLSDSGFYLCAWSVLSTNTGELFFGEGSRLTVL.

Here the CDR3 reads CATSRGAGAVHNEQFF. The CDR3 coding sequence is TGTGCCACCAGCAGAGGGGCAGGGGCCGTACACAATGAGCAGTTCTTC. The chain employs TRBV15 and TRBJ2-1, with D perhaps TRBD1 (6 bases). This CDR3 is 16 amino acids long. Germline assignment: CDR1 LNHNV and CDR2 YYDKDF (reference sequence). V gave up 1 base and J gave up 5 bases, with 15 bases separating them.

This clonotype was counted a single time. The V and J genes are TRBV7-2 and TRBJ2-1; 11 nucleotides align to TRBD2. Germline CDR1 is SGHTA and CDR2 is FQGNSA. Trimming at V came to 0 bases and at J to 2 bases, leaving 6 bases not matched to a gene. There are 18 residues in the CDR3. CDR3 in DNA: TGTGCCAGCAGCTTAGCCCAAGGACTAGCGGGTGCCTACAATGAGCAGTTCTTC. Its protein is CASSLAQGLAGAYNEQFF.

This chain joins TRBV29-1 and TRBJ1-1; D is possibly TRBD1 (5 bases). V shed 4 bases and J shed 5 bases, with 14 bases lying between them. The CDR3 length is 13 residues. CDR1 and CDR2 (germline): SQVTM, ANQGSEA. The CDR3 DNA is TGCAGCGTTGTTGGGGGTCTGGAAACTGAAGCTTTCTTT. Its protein is CSVVGGLETEAFF.

The V and J genes are TRBV15 and TRBJ1-4; TRBD1 might be the D (5 bases). V was trimmed by 4 bases and J by 6 bases, leaving 15 bases between them. Looked up from germline, CDR1 is LNHNV and CDR2 is YYDKDF (reference sequence). CDR3 length equals 15 residues. CDR3: CATSKRQTQYEKLFF. CDR3 coding DNA: TGTGCCACCAGCAAACGACAGACTCAATATGAAAAACTGTTTTTT.

The chain uses TRBV3-1 and TRBJ1-1, with unresolved D. The V and J ends lost 2 bases and 5 bases respectively, with 9 bases between them. The CDR3 is 13 residues long. Germline CDR1 and CDR2: LGHDT and YNNKEL (reference sequence). The CDR3 loop is CASSQLGSTEAFF. CDR3 DNA: TGTGCCAGCAGCCAACTAGGGAGTACTGAAGCTTTCTTT. The full variable domain, in which reference TRBV3-1 and TRBJ1-1 provide the parts outside the CDR3, is DTAVSQTPKYLVTQMGNDKSIKCEQNLGHDTMYWYKQDSKKFLKIMFSYNNKELIINETVPNRFSPKSPDKAHLNLHINSLELGDSAVYFCASSQLGSTEAFFGQGTRLTVV.

The chain joins TRBV29-1 to TRBJ2-5; D uncertain. The V gene lost 2 bases and the J gene lost 5 bases, with 6 bases spanning the gap. The CDR3 has 11 amino acids. Germline assignment: CDR1 SQVTM and CDR2 ANQGSEA. The CDR3 loop is CSVELWETQYF. The CDR3 DNA reads as TGCAGCGTTGAACTGTGGGAGACCCAGTACTTC.

The chain joins TRBV3-1 to TRBJ2-5; D is unresolved. V lost 3 bases and J 5 bases, leaving 7 bases between the germline ends. Germline CDR1 and CDR2: LGHDT and YNNKEL (reference sequence). This CDR3 comprises 12 residues. The CDR3 DNA follows: TGTGCCAGCAGCCACCACCGGGAGACCCAGTACTTC. Its translation is CASSHHRETQYF.

This chain links TRBV12-3 or TRBV12-4 with TRBJ2-3; possibly TRBD2 for D (6 bases). The V end lost 3 bases, the J end lost 6 bases, and 13 bases lay between the germline ends. The CDR3 is 14 amino acids. The CDR3 DNA reads as TGTGCCAGCAGTTTGACGACTAGGTCCGATACGCAGTATTTT. Translated, it gives CASSLTTRSDTQYF.